This T cell receptor (beta chain) derives from a study of T cells expressing NK-cell markers. Study context: Sorted CD3+CD56+NKG2C+, CD3+CD56+NKG2C- and CD3+CD56-NKG2C+ T-cell subsets were beta-chain profiled. The study sequenced eight donors, seven HCMV-seropositive and one seronegative. General observations from the study: The CD3+CD56-NKG2C+ fraction of a handful of donors was likewise dominated by these clonotypes. The dominant NKG2C+ clonotypes represented roughly 1.0-7.5% of CD8+ T cells in six donors.

This CDR3 region has 17 residues. Looked up from germline, CDR1 is SGHRS and CDR2 is YFSETQ. About this clonotype itself: What it binds is not known.

TCRdb derives one entry per CDR3 protein from the 5' RACE reads, leaving out DNA. Recorded for this sample: 500,000 to 700,000 distinct CDR3 sequences. The rearrangement links TRBV5-1 to TRBJ2-1; the TCRdb D gene call, TRBD1, has no DNA to confirm it. The TCR sequence derives from a man aged 18 to 30 in good health. Material: blood T cells: a sorted CD56 or NKG2C T cell subset, CD4+ or CD8+ T cells, or bulk PBMC T cells (not recorded which). The CDR3 spells CASSLGGLVGADNEQFF. The entire variable domain, with the rest obtained from reference TRBV5-1 and TRBJ2-1, is as follows: KAGVTQTPRYLIKTRGQQVTLSCSPISGHRSVSWYQQTPGQGLQFLFEYFSETQRNKGNFPGRFSGRQFSNSRSEMNVSTLELGDSALYLCASSLGGLVGADNEQFFGPGTRLTVL.